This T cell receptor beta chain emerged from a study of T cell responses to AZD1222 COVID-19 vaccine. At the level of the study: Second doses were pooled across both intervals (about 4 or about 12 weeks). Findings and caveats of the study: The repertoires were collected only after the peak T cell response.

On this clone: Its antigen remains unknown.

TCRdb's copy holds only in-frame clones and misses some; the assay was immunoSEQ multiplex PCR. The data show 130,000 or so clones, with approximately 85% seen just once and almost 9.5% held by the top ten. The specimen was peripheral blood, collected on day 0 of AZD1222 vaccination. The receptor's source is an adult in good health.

In DNA form, the CDR3 reads TGTGCCAGCAGTACATTTAGCAATCAGCCCCAGCATTTT. Translating gives CASSTFSNQPQHF. J is TRBJ1-5 and V is TRBV12-3 or TRBV12-4, with D unresolved. This CDR3 is 13 amino acids long. V was cut by 5 bases and J by 0 bases, with 5 bases left in between.